Each of the 16 T cell receptor beta chains below was sequenced from the same sample in a study of cytomegalovirus exposure and HLA in healthy donors. Use of 60 Vbeta and 13 Jbeta primers characterized the PCR. Generated by immunoSEQ multiplex PCR, the TCRdb table keeps only in-frame clones and is missing some. Of about 140,000 clones listed, roughly four fifths were seen once; the top ten hold around 2.5%. The specimen was PBMCs. These receptors all come from a male donor in good health and CMV-seronegative.

The chain is built from TRBV28 and TRBJ1-5, with TRBD1 matching over 10 bases. The CDR3 extends over 15 amino acids. After removal of 5 bases from V and 6 bases from J, the junction contained 7 bases not matched to a gene. Looked up from germline, CDR1 is MDHEN and CDR2 is SYDVKM. Here the CDR3 DNA reads TGTGCCAGCAGTCCCGGGACAGGGGATGGTCAGCCCCAGCATTTT. It yields the protein CASSPGTGDGQPQHF.

This clone occurred a few times. This chain joins TRBV7-9 and TRBJ2-3; the match to TRBD2 covers 7 bases. Trimming removed 11 bases from V and 1 base from J; junction bases left unmatched: 6. Germline-derived CDR1 and CDR2 are SEHNR and FQNEAQ (reference sequence). This CDR3 comprises 13 residues. CDR3 protein: CAVRAGRTDTQYF. DNA of the CDR3: TGTGCCGTAAGAGCGGGACGCACAGATACGCAGTATTTT.

CDR3 loop: CASSFLTGGPTGNTIYF. The DNA for the CDR3 is TGTGCCAGCAGCTTTTTAACGGGGGGCCCCACTGGAAACACCATATATTTT. This chain connects TRBV5-6 to TRBJ1-3; D might be TRBD1 (6 bases). The CDR3 length is 17 residues. Germline values: CDR1 SGHDT, CDR2 YYEEEE. V was cut by 2 bases and J by 2 bases, with 17 bases left in between.

V usage is TRBV7-8 and J usage is TRBJ2-7, with D perhaps matching TRBD2 (6 bases). CDR1 and CDR2 (germline): SGHVS, FQNEAQ. The CDR3 length is 16 residues. Trimming took off 5 bases at V and 3 bases at J, with 20 bases between the two ends. The CDR3 sequence is CASSPLKGRGYYEQYF. The CDR3 DNA reads TGTGCCAGCAGCCCCCTGAAAGGGCGGGGTTACTACGAGCAGTACTTC.

The chain recombines TRBV2 with TRBJ2-2; TRBD2 matches 13 bases. Trimming removed 11 bases from V and 5 bases from J; junction bases left unmatched: 5. The CDR3 spans 14 residues. The germline CDR1 and CDR2 sequences are SNHLY and FYNNEI. CDR3 bases: TGTGCCGGGACTAGCGGGATGGGGACCGGGGAGCTGTTTTTT. Translated, it gives CAGTSGMGTGELFF.

This rearrangement joins TRBV7-2 to TRBJ1-2; the D gene is possibly TRBD1 (6 bases). The CDR3 consists of 14 residues. Germline V gene sequence: CDR1 SGHTA, CDR2 FQGNSA. The V end lost 3 bases, the J end lost 7 bases, and 15 bases lay between the germline ends. The CDR3 reads CASSLGASSPGYTF. In DNA form, the CDR3 reads TGTGCCAGCAGCTTGGGGGCGTCCAGCCCTGGCTACACCTTC.

This clone is a singleton in its sample. The chain combines TRBV9 with TRBJ2-7; D may be TRBD2 (6 bases). The germline V gene has CDR1 SGDLS and CDR2 YYNGEE. The CDR3 runs 15 residues. The V gene lost 3 bases and the J gene lost 3 bases, with 16 bases spanning the gap. CDR3 sequence reads: CASSGRGLVGYEQYF. CDR3 nucleotide sequence: TGTGCCAGCAGCGGGAGGGGTCTGGTCGGCTACGAGCAGTACTTC.

Only a few counts were recorded for this clone. The CDR3 DNA follows: TGTGCCAGCTCAAAACCGGGGGGCTCCTACAATGAGCAGTTCTTC. Translated, it gives CASSKPGGSYNEQFF. The gene calls are TRBV25-1 and TRBJ2-1, with 7 nucleotides matching TRBD2. V shed 8 bases and J 0 bases; nucleotides not matched to a gene: 7. CDR3 length: 15 amino acids. Germline V gene data show CDR1 as MGHDK and CDR2 as SYGVNS.

The chain is built from TRBV7-2 and TRBJ1-3, with TRBD1 identical over 7 bases. The junction had 2 bases not matched to a gene; V was cut back by 2 bases and J by 1 base. Germline V gene sequence: CDR1 SGHTA, CDR2 FQGNSA. This CDR3 is 15 amino acids long. CDR3 sequence (DNA): TGTGCCAGCAGCTTAACACAGGGGTCTGGAAACACCATATATTTT. As protein: CASSLTQGSGNTIYF.

The J gene is TRBJ1-1, the V gene TRBV14; D is uncertain. CDR3 length: 13 residues. CDR1 is SGHDN, CDR2 FVKESK, per germline. V lost 0 bases and J lost 10, with 12 bases in between. CDR3 region: CASSQDPRRGAFF. The CDR3 DNA follows: TGTGCCAGCAGCCAAGATCCCCGTCGGGGAGCTTTCTTT.

In this sample, this clone turned up a few times. The chain couples TRBV19 to TRBJ1-1, with D perhaps TRBD1 (6 bases). CDR1 and CDR2 from the germline V gene are LNHDA and SQIVND (reference sequence). The CDR3 runs to 15 residues. The V end lost 3 bases, the J end lost 4 bases, and 15 bases lay between the germline ends. CDR3 DNA: TGTGCCAGTAGTATTGGGTACAGGGAGGGCACTGAAGCTTTCTTT. This gives the protein CASSIGYREGTEAFF.

The chain recombines TRBV5-6 with TRBJ1-5; 8 bases match TRBD1. The CDR3 is 17 amino acids. Germline CDR1 and CDR2: SGHDT and YYEEEE. V lost 0 bases to trimming and J lost 10 bases; unmatched junction nucleotides: 15. CDR3 sequence: CASSLAGAWTGRGPQHF. CDR3 DNA sequence: TGTGCCAGCAGCTTGGCGGGCGCGTGGACAGGGAGGGGACCCCAGCATTTT.

This clone showed up just a few times. This chain connects TRBV6-4 to TRBJ2-2; 7 positions match TRBD1. Germline assignment: CDR1 MRHNA and CDR2 SNTAGT. This CDR3 is 14 amino acids long. J gave up 2 bases and V 11 bases, and 8 bases lay outside the gene matches. The CDR3 protein is CAPPRQGNTGELFF. The DNA of the CDR3 is TGTGCCCCCCCCAGACAGGGAAACACCGGGGAGCTGTTTTTT.

V and J are TRBV10-3 and TRBJ2-6; unclear D gene. This CDR3 has 15 residues. Trimming pared 2 bases from V and 0 bases from J, leaving 5 bases between. CDR1 is ENHRY and CDR2 is SYGVKD in the germline V gene. As DNA, the CDR3 is TGTGCCATCAGTGAGCCAAACTCTGGGGCCAACGTCCTGACTTTC. Its protein product is CAISEPNSGANVLTF.

The gene calls are TRBV7-2 and TRBJ1-5, with TRBD1 matching 11 bases. CDR3 length equals 18 residues. Germline loops: CDR1 SGHTA, CDR2 FQGNSA. J lost 2 bases, V lost 1 base, and 7 bases had no gene match. Here the CDR3 DNA reads TGTGCCAGCAGCTTAGGCGGGACAGGGGGACTACGCAATCAGCCCCAGCATTTT. It specifies CASSLGGTGGLRNQPQHF.

J is TRBJ2-7 and V is TRBV7-9, with TRBD1 identical over 9 bases. With V trimmed by 2 bases and J by 6 bases, 11 bases remained unmatched. Germline V gives CDR1 SEHNR, CDR2 FQNEAQ (reference sequence). The CDR3 has 16 residues. In DNA form, the CDR3 reads TGTGCCAGCAGCTTAACTCCACAGGGGGCCTCGGTCGAGCAGTACTTC. The encoded protein is CASSLTPQGASVEQYF.